The present TCR beta chain was sequenced within a study of cytotoxic CD8 clonotypes in ibrutinib-treated CLL. About the study: Across the patients, 10 to 11 were relapsed/refractory, roughly 14 treatment-naive and 17 to 18 IGHV unmutated. A median around twelve months of treatment, range 6 to 36, preceded the collection of response samples. Findings and limits, study-wide: With treatment, public clonotypes, which were uncommon, either contracted or remained stable.

Using immunoSEQ multiplex PCR, the repertoire was profiled, and TCRdb retains in-frame clones only, with some absent. The sample holds 33,000 or so clones; 49% are singletons and the top ten take 18%. Looked up from germline, CDR1 is SEHNR and CDR2 is FQNEAQ (reference sequence). The CDR3 loop spans 13 amino acids. V was cut by 8 bases and J by 8 bases, with 13 bases left in between. This clone turned up a few times. Its matching antigen is unknown. This rearrangement joins TRBV7-9 to TRBJ1-6; the D gene is possibly TRBD1 (5 bases). The specimen comprised PBMCs, sampled before ibrutinib treatment. This receptor was taken from a human donor with chronic lymphocytic leukemia. The CDR3 here is CASGQQGDSPLHF. DNA for the CDR3: TGTGCCAGCGGGCAGCAGGGCGATTCACCCCTCCACTTT. Full variable domain (outside the CDR3, taken from reference TRBV7-9 and TRBJ1-6): DTGVSQNPRHKITKRGQNVTFRCDPISEHNRLYWYRQTLGQGPEFLTYFQNEAQLEKSRLLSDRFSAERPKGSFSTLEIQRTEQGDSAMYLCASGQQGDSPLHFGNGTRLTVT.